What follows are 3 T cell receptor beta chains derived from one specimen sequenced in a study of human T cells and chemical hapten exposure. From the RACE reads, TCRdb called clonotypes with MiXCR, one entry per CDR3 protein. The sample consists of some 90,000 distinct CDR3 sequences, roughly 11% of them appearing once. As for time point: patch test 3, about 24 weeks after DPC sensitization. Documented treatment: therapeutic diphenylcyclopropenone sensitization with weekly scalp DPC. Specimen: whole blood, collected in connection with sensitization to the hapten diphenylcyclopropenone (DPC). Source of these receptors: a woman in her thirties with alopecia areata. Some clones in this sample may be carry-over from other donors' samples.

J is TRBJ2-7 and V is TRBV19; either TRBD1 or TRBD2 may supply D (6 bases each). CDR1 and CDR2 (germline): LNHDA, SQIVND (reference sequence). V gave up 9 bases and J gave up 2 bases, with 11 bases separating them. CDR3 length equals 12 residues. The CDR3: CARVRGPYEQYV. As DNA, the CDR3 is TGTGCCAGGGTCCGGGGGCCCTACGAGCAGTACGTC.

This clonotype was observed a handful of times. The genes are TRBV10-3 and TRBJ2-4; D unresolved. The ends were cut back, 6 bases at V and 3 bases at J, with 15 bases in the middle. The CDR3 is 15 amino acids. Per germline, CDR1 ENHRY and CDR2 SYGVKD. DNA of the CDR3: TGTGCCATCAGCAGTATAGCAGCAAGCAAAAACATTCAGTACTTC. Protein product: CAISSIAASKNIQYF.

This clonotype was picked up many times. The rearrangement links TRBV6-5 to TRBJ2-3; 9 bases are a match to TRBD1. The germline V gene has CDR1 MNHEY and CDR2 SVGAGI. This CDR3 region has 14 residues. V lost 4 bases, J lost 4 bases, and 3 bases stayed unmatched. CDR3 sequence reads: CASSLQGAADTQYF. The CDR3 region has the DNA TGTGCCAGCAGTTTACAGGGGGCCGCAGATACGCAGTATTTT.